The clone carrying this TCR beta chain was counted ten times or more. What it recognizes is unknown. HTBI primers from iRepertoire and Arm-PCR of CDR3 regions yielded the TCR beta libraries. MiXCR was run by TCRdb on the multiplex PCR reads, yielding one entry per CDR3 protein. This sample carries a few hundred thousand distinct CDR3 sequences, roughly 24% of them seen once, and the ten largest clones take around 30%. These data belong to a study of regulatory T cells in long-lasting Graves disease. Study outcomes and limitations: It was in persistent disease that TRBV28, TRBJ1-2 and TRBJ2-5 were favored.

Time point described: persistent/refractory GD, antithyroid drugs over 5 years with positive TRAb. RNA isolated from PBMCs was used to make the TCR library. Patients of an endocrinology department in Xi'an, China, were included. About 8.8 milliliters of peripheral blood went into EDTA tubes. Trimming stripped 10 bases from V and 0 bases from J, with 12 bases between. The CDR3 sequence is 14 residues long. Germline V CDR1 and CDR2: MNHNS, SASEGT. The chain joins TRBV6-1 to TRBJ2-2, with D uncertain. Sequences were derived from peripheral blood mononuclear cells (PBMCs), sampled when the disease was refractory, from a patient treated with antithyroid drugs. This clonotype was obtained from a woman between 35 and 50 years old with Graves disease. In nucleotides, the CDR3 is TGTGCCATCTCGCGTCAGTCGAACACCGGGGAGCTGTTTTTT. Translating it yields CAISRQSNTGELFF.